Sequencing of this T cell receptor beta chain was carried out in a study of T cell clones after liver transplantation. This clone was counted a few times. TCRdb keeps only in-frame clones here, not all; method: immunoSEQ multiplex PCR. In the table there are fewer than 85,000 clones, around four fifths of which are singletons. The material was CD4+ T cells from blood, obtained at the 22-month timepoint. This receptor was taken from a human patient who received a liver transplant. These T cells may partly come from the graft donor.

The CDR3 DNA is TGTGCCAGCAGCTTGTTCTCCGGGACGGCGACCGGAGATACGCAGTATTTT. Translation gives CASSLFSGTATGDTQYF. The V and J genes are TRBV5-6 and TRBJ2-3; D may be TRBD1 or TRBD2 (5 bases each). Trimming shortened V by 1 base and J by 5 bases, and 20 bases separated the two germline ends. CDR1 and CDR2 (germline): SGHDT, YYEEEE. The CDR3 loop spans 17 amino acids.